Presented here are 6 T cell receptor beta chains from one specimen sequenced in a study of blood T cell repertoires in COVID-19. Sequenced by immunoSEQ multiplex PCR; TCRdb stores in-frame clones only, minus some. The table records about 43,000 clones, 85% to 90% of them present only once. Specimen: peripheral blood. The receptors stem from a human donor in a cohort sampled during active COVID-19.

V and J are TRBV19 and TRBJ2-5; D gene uncertain. CDR3 size: 11 residues. From germline, CDR1 is LNHDA and CDR2 SQIVND (reference sequence). The V end lost 6 bases, the J end lost 5 bases, and 7 bases lay between the germline ends. CDR3 protein: CASSEAETQYF. CDR3 nucleotides: TGTGCCAGTAGCGAAGCGGAGACCCAGTACTTC.

This clone is medium-sized (0.01 to 0.1%) within its sample. V and J are TRBV5-1 and TRBJ1-4; D perhaps matches TRBD1 (5 bases). The CDR3 has 14 residues. Looked up from germline, CDR1 is SGHRS and CDR2 is YFSETQ. Trimming removed 4 bases from V and 5 bases from J, with 12 bases in between. CDR3 in DNA: TGCGCCAGCAGCCTAGACCGACAGAATGAAAAACTGTTTTTT. Translated: CASSLDRQNEKLFF.

The CDR3 sequence is CSVADSEAFF. CDR3 coding DNA: TGCAGCGTTGCTGACTCTGAAGCTTTCTTT. The chain carries TRBV29-1 and TRBJ1-1; D ambiguous. The CDR3 extends over 10 amino acids. The germline V and J ends were trimmed by 4 bases and 6 bases, with 6 bases remaining between them. Germline loops: CDR1 SQVTM, CDR2 ANQGSEA.

This chain connects TRBV7-3 to TRBJ2-5, with TRBD1 matching over 7 bases. V was pared by 0 bases and J by 4 bases, with 2 bases of the junction left unmatched. The CDR3 contains 14 residues. Germline CDR1 and CDR2: SGHTA and FQGTGA. CDR3 protein: CASSLTPGGETQYF. In DNA form, the CDR3 reads TGTGCCAGCAGCTTAACCCCAGGGGGAGAGACCCAGTACTTC.

The chain links TRBV5-1 to TRBJ2-1; D not certain. Germline-derived CDR1 and CDR2 are SGHRS and YFSETQ. This CDR3 is 11 amino acids long. V lost 4 bases and J lost 8, with 7 bases in between. CDR3 DNA: TGCGCCAGCAGCCTTAATGATGAGCAGTTCTTC. It translates to CASSLNDEQFF. The full variable domain, in which reference TRBV5-1 and TRBJ2-1 provide the parts outside the CDR3, is KAGVTQTPRYLIKTRGQQVTLSCSPISGHRSVSWYQQTPGQGLQFLFEYFSETQRNKGNFPGRFSGRQFSNSRSEMNVSTLELGDSALYLCASSLNDEQFFGPGTRLTVL.

At least ten counts were recorded for this clone. The chain carries TRBV19 and TRBJ1-1; TRBD1 matches 7 bases. The CDR3 is 12 residues long. CDR1 and CDR2 (germline): LNHDA, SQIVND (reference sequence). Trimming cost V 5 bases and J 8 bases; bases outside gene matches: 5. The CDR3 reads CASSDRVGEAFF. As DNA, the CDR3 is TGTGCCAGTAGTGACAGGGTCGGGGAAGCTTTCTTT.